Below are 15 T cell receptor beta chains sequenced from a single sample in a study of cytomegalovirus exposure and HLA in healthy donors. Primers included in the PCR were 60 Vbeta and 13 Jbeta primers. Using immunoSEQ multiplex PCR, the repertoire was profiled, and TCRdb retains in-frame clones only, with some absent. The data show 190,000 or so clones, approximately 80% seen once. The sample taken for sequencing was PBMCs. The source is a boy aged 5-17 years in good health and CMV-seronegative.

This clone was observed a handful of times. DNA for the CDR3: TGCGCCAGCAGAACAGGGACAGGGGGCCACTATGGCTACACCTTC. Protein sequence: CASRTGTGGHYGYTF. The V and J genes are TRBV4-3 and TRBJ1-2, with 12 bases matching TRBD1. This CDR3 comprises 15 residues. The V and J ends lost 6 bases and 3 bases, in that order; junction bases with no gene match: 5. Germline values: CDR1 LGHNA, CDR2 YSLEER.

This chain joins TRBV5-6 and TRBJ1-2; no clear D. The CDR3 has 15 amino acids. CDR1 and CDR2 from the germline V gene are SGHDT and YYEEEE. V lost 1 base, J lost 2 bases, and 12 bases lay in between. CDR3: CASSLLAGPNYGYTF. CDR3 sequence (DNA): TGTGCCAGCAGCTTGCTGGCAGGCCCGAACTATGGCTACACCTTC.

The rearrangement uses TRBV5-5 and TRBJ1-3; D unresolved. This CDR3 contains 16 residues. V was shortened by 0 bases and J by 3 bases, with 13 bases between the two germline ends. CDR1 and CDR2 (germline): SGHKS, YYEKEE (reference sequence). This CDR3 is CASSLAGSYSGNTIYF. The DNA for the CDR3 is TGTGCCAGCAGCTTGGCGGGGTCCTACAGTGGAAACACCATATATTTT.

The V gene is TRBV6-6, the J gene TRBJ2-7; D is unclear. This CDR3 has 14 residues. Germline-derived CDR1 and CDR2 are MNHNY and SVGAGI (reference sequence). Trimming stripped 6 bases from V and 3 bases from J, with 15 bases between. CDR3 in DNA: TGTGCCAGCAGAACTACAACGACGAGCTACGAGCAGTACTTC. This gives the protein CASRTTTTSYEQYF.

This chain joins TRBV5-1 and TRBJ2-1, with 7 bases identical to TRBD1. The germline gives CDR1 SGHRS, CDR2 YFSETQ. This CDR3 is built from 16 residues. V was clipped by 4 bases and J by 8 bases; unmatched bases: 15. For the CDR3, the DNA is TGCGCCAGCAGCACGGGACAGTGGCCCCGAGGGGATGAGCAGTTCTTC. It encodes CASSTGQWPRGDEQFF.

This chain uses TRBV15 with TRBJ2-2; 9 bases match TRBD1. The germline gives CDR1 LNHNV, CDR2 YYDKDF (reference sequence). V gave up 5 bases and J gave up 4 bases; unmatched junction bases: 5. CDR3 length: 15 amino acids. CDR3 amino acids: CATSRTGVRTGELFF. The CDR3 DNA follows: TGTGCCACCAGCCGGACAGGGGTTCGCACCGGGGAGCTGTTTTTT.

This sequence joins TRBV7-9 and TRBJ1-1; D is unresolved. V lost 5 bases and J lost 1, with 5 bases in between. The germline V gene encodes CDR1 SEHNR and CDR2 FQNEAQ (reference sequence). The CDR3 spans 12 residues. CDR3 sequence reads: CASSRQNTEAFF. The CDR3 coding sequence is TGTGCCAGCAGCAGACAGAACACTGAAGCTTTCTTT.

This rearrangement joins TRBV11-2 to TRBJ2-3; D is possibly TRBD2 (5 bases). Between the trimmed V and J ends, which lost 3 bases and 3 bases, there was a span of 10 bases. Germline V gene sequence: CDR1 SGHAT, CDR2 FQNNGV. The CDR3 length is 14 residues. DNA of the CDR3: TGTGCCAGCAGCTTCGTAGCGACAACAGATACGCAGTATTTT. It codes for CASSFVATTDTQYF.

The rearrangement joins TRBV5-6 to TRBJ2-5, with a weak D call TRBD2 (6 bases). Trimming left V 4 bases short and J 4 bases short, with 29 bases between. CDR1 is SGHDT, CDR2 YYEEEE, per germline. The CDR3 covers 19 residues. For the CDR3, the DNA is TGTGCCAGCAGCCCCACCCCCACAGCAAACGGGAGAGTTCTAGAGACCCAGTACTTC. It encodes CASSPTPTANGRVLETQYF.

This clone was seen more than once but under ten times. This rearrangement joins TRBV21-1 to TRBJ2-2; TRBD1, the table's D call, was not compared with the DNA. TRBV21-1 is assigned pseudogene status. CDR3 size: 24 residues. CDR3 DNA: TGTGCCAGCAGCAACTTCGGGTCGAGGTGCGGGACAGGGAGTCGGGACCGGGGCACCGGGGAGCTGTTTTTT. This codes for CASSNFGSRCGTGSRDRGTGELFF.

The chain links TRBV30 to TRBJ1-1, with D perhaps TRBD1 (6 bases). Deletions cut 5 bases from V and 4 bases from J, with 14 bases between. CDR1 GTSNPN and CDR2 SVGIG come from the germline V gene (reference sequence). This CDR3 contains 13 residues. CDR3 in amino acids: CAWLTQGFTEAFF. The DNA of the CDR3 is TGTGCCTGGTTGACCCAGGGGTTCACTGAAGCTTTCTTT.

This chain uses TRBV30 with TRBJ2-5; possible D gene TRBD1, 6 bases. Germline V CDR1 and CDR2: GTSNPN, SVGIG (reference sequence). Trimming stripped 0 bases from V and 5 bases from J, with 16 bases between. The CDR3 is 15 residues long. CDR3 protein: CAWSVVGRGRETQYF. The CDR3 DNA is TGTGCCTGGAGTGTCGTCGGCAGGGGACGGGAGACCCAGTACTTC.

This clone has just one count. The genes are TRBV19 and TRBJ2-7; 12 nucleotides align to TRBD1. Germline lookup yields CDR1 LNHDA and CDR2 SQIVND (reference sequence). J was trimmed by 5 bases and V by 8 bases; bases with no gene match: 13. CDR3 length: 16 residues. CDR3 sequence reads: CASSPGGRDRGHEQYF. CDR3 DNA sequence: TGTGCCAGTTCTCCTGGGGGCCGGGACAGGGGGCACGAGCAGTACTTC.

DNA of the CDR3: TGTGCTAGTGGTTTGGGGGGACTAGCAGGACGGGTTGGGCAGTTCTTC. Its translation: CASGLGGLAGRVGQFF. The chain joins TRBV12-5 to TRBJ2-1; 9 bases are a match to TRBD2. The V and J ends lost 1 base and 12 bases, in that order; junction bases with no gene match: 13. The CDR3 is 16 residues long. The V gene's germline CDR1 is LGHNT and CDR2 FRNRAP.

The V call is TRBV5-6, the J call TRBJ2-7, with TRBD2 identical over 8 bases. The germline gives CDR1 SGHDT, CDR2 YYEEEE. V trimming: 8 bases; J trimming: 4 bases; junction bases outside the gene matches: 14. CDR3 length: 15 amino acids. CDR3 in amino acids: CARRTSKRERYEQYF. The CDR3 DNA reads TGTGCCAGACGGACCTCAAAGCGGGAGCGATACGAGCAGTACTTC.